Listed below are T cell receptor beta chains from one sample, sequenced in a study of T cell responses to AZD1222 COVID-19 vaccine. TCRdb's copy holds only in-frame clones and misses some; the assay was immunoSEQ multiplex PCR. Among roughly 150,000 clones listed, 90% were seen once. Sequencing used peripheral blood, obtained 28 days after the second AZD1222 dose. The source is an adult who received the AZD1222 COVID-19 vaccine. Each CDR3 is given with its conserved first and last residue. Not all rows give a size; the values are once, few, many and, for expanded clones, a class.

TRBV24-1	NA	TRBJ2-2	CATGGVGTGGVRWFTGELFF
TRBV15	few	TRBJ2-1	CATSLGLADYNEQFF
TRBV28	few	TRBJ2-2	CASSFWVRATHTGELFF
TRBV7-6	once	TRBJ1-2	CASSPQGENYGYTF
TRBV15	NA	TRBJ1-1	CATSRNRNTEAFF
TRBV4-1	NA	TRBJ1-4	CASSQDFRGTNEKLFF
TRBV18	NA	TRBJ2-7	CASSSGGSSYEQYF
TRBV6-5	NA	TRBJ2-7	CASSYWEDRGLNF
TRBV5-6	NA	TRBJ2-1	CASSLRSSGGAASEQFF
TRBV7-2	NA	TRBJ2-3	CASSRRTSADTQYF
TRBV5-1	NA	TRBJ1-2	CASSLDRGDGYTF
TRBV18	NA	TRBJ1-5	CASSPMGSMPQHF
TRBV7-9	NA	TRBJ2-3	CASSLGAGRTDTQYF
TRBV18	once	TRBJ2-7	CASSPVVSGGPYEQYF
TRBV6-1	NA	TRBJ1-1	CASSEAGRRRAFF
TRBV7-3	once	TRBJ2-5	CASSRLGGPAETQYF
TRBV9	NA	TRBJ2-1	CASSVPNNEQFF